Shown below are 18 T cell receptor beta chains from a single sample sequenced in a study of radiotherapy plus CTLA-4 blockade in lung cancer. Clones were read by immunoSEQ multiplex PCR, and TCRdb kept only the in-frame ones, dropping some. The sample has about 90,000 clones, around 83% seen once. The input for sequencing was peripheral blood, taken from a patient treated with radiotherapy plus ipilimumab. The origin of the receptors is a human donor with non-small cell lung cancer that progressed on radiotherapy plus ipilimumab.

The chain uses TRBV4-3 and TRBJ2-4; 7 bases fit TRBD1. The CDR3 consists of 19 residues. Losses at the gene ends were 0 bases for V and 0 bases for J; bases not matched to a gene: 11. Germline V gene sequence: CDR1 LGHNA, CDR2 YSLEER. The CDR3 DNA reads TGCGCCAGCAGCCAAGATCGGGCGACAGGGAATATAGCCAAAAACATTCAGTACTTC. Encoded protein: CASSQDRATGNIAKNIQYF.

The rearrangement links TRBV11-3 to TRBJ1-2, with D possibly matching TRBD1 (5 bases). In germline, CDR1 is SGHNT, CDR2 YENEEA. The length of the CDR3 is 13 residues. With 5 bases removed from V and 6 bases from J, the gap between germline ends came to 13 bases. In DNA form, the CDR3 reads TGTGCCAGCAGCCTTGGAGGGGAAAATGGCTACACCTTC. Translated: CASSLGGENGYTF. The entire variable domain, with the rest obtained from reference TRBV11-3 and TRBJ1-2, is as follows: EAGVVQSPRYKIIEKKQPVAFWCNPISGHNTLYWYLQNLGQGPELLIRYENEEAVDDSQLPKDRFSAERLKGVDSTLKIQPAELGDSAVYLCASSLGGENGYTFGSGTRLTVV.

The CDR3 reads CASSPYEALNTEAFF. The CDR3 nucleotides read TGTGCCAGCTCACCATACGAGGCCTTGAACACTGAAGCTTTCTTT. The V call is TRBV18, the J call TRBJ1-1; D gene uncertain. Trimming left V 2 bases short and J 0 bases short, with 10 bases between. CDR3 size: 15 residues. Germline V gives CDR1 KGHSH, CDR2 LQKENI.

The chain has TRBV5-1 and TRBJ1-5; TRBD1 matches 7 bases. Germline V CDR1 and CDR2: SGHRS, YFSETQ. The ends lost 0 bases at V and 6 bases at J; junction bases unmatched: 6. The CDR3 extends over 15 amino acids. The CDR3 DNA reads TGCGCCAGCAGCTTGGGTTTGGCAGGGGGTCAGCCCCAGCATTTT. As protein: CASSLGLAGGQPQHF.

This clone appeared a few times. V usage is TRBV7-8 and J usage is TRBJ2-7; D possibly uses TRBD1 or TRBD2 (6 bases each). This CDR3 spans 15 amino acids. Germline values: CDR1 SGHVS, CDR2 FQNEAQ. Deletions cut 2 bases from V and 6 bases from J, with 17 bases between. The CDR3 bases are TGTGCCAGCAGCTTATCCCCACCGGGGGCGGGCGAGCAGTACTTC. This translates into CASSLSPPGAGEQYF. Full variable domain (rest looked up from reference TRBV7-8 and TRBJ2-7): GAGVSQSPRYKVAKRGQDVALRCDPISGHVSLFWYQQALGQGPEFLTYFQNEAQLDKSGLPSDRFFAERPEGSVSTLKIQRTQQEDSAVYLCASSLSPPGAGEQYFGPGTRLTVT.

J is TRBJ2-3 and V is TRBV7-9; D is unclear. The V end lost 5 bases, the J end lost 4 bases, and 10 bases lay between the germline ends. The CDR3 runs to 13 residues. In germline, CDR1 is SEHNR, CDR2 FQNEAQ (reference sequence). CDR3 DNA: TGTGCCAGCAGCCCCAAGGGTCCAGATACGCAGTATTTT. It is translated as CASSPKGPDTQYF.

V is TRBV10-3 and J is TRBJ1-2; D uncertain. V lost 0 bases, J lost 7 bases, and 9 bases lay in between. The germline V gene encodes CDR1 ENHRY and CDR2 SYGVKD. This CDR3 has 13 amino acids. The CDR3 region has the DNA TGTGCCATCAGTGAGTCAGGGCTCACTGGCTACACCTTC. This sequence encodes CAISESGLTGYTF.

V gene TRBV19 combines with J gene TRBJ2-4; possibly TRBD1 or TRBD2 for D (5 bases each). Germline CDR1 is LNHDA and CDR2 is SQIVND (reference sequence). V was trimmed by 5 bases and J by 0 bases, leaving 17 bases between them. The CDR3 is 17 residues long. CDR3: CASSVTGTLLAKNIQYF. CDR3 DNA: TGTGCCAGTAGTGTTACCGGGACCCTACTAGCCAAAAACATTCAGTACTTC.

The J gene is TRBJ2-3, the V gene TRBV19, with 9 bases aligning to TRBD2. In germline, CDR1 is LNHDA, CDR2 SQIVND (reference sequence). This CDR3 is built from 15 residues. Germline trimming cut 5 bases from V and 3 bases from J; bases unmatched to any gene: 6. The CDR3 region is CASSSLAGGTDTQYF. CDR3 DNA sequence: TGTGCCAGTAGTTCGCTCGCGGGAGGGACAGATACGCAGTATTTT.

CDR3 amino acids: CASSGGPTTDTQYF. CDR3 sequence (DNA): TGTGCCAGCAGCGGGGGACCGACCACAGATACGCAGTATTTT. This chain links TRBV5-6 with TRBJ2-3; D possibly matches TRBD1 or TRBD2 (5 bases each). The germline V gene has CDR1 SGHDT and CDR2 YYEEEE. This CDR3 is 14 amino acids long. With 4 bases removed from V and 2 bases from J, the gap between germline ends came to 11 bases. Based on the CDR3 plus reference TRBV5-6 and TRBJ2-3, the full variable domain is DAGVTQSPTHLIKTRGQQVTLRCSPKSGHDTVSWYQQALGQGPQFIFQYYEEEERQRGNFPDRFSGHQFPNYSSELNVNALLLGDSALYLCASSGGPTTDTQYFGPGTRLTVL.

The chain combines TRBV4-3 with TRBJ1-2, with D hard to call. In germline, CDR1 is LGHNA, CDR2 YSLEER. The CDR3 contains 16 residues. Between the trimmed V and J ends, which lost 1 base and 3 bases, there was a span of 15 bases. CDR3 amino acids: CASSQGRTRQDYGYTF. The DNA for the CDR3 is TGCGCCAGCAGCCAAGGAAGGACCCGCCAGGACTATGGCTACACCTTC.

Here the CDR3 DNA reads TGTGCCAGCAGCTTGGACGGACGCAATCAGCCCCAGCATTTT. Its protein product is CASSLDGRNQPQHF. This chain connects TRBV6-5 to TRBJ1-5; the D is unclear. Germline lookup yields CDR1 MNHEY and CDR2 SVGAGI. The CDR3 loop spans 14 amino acids. V lost 6 bases to trimming and J lost 2 bases, with 11 bases between them.

This clone appeared once. The chain uses TRBV5-1 and TRBJ2-5; no clear D. V shed 4 bases and J shed 7 bases, with 11 bases lying between them. Germline CDR1 SGHRS, CDR2 YFSETQ. This CDR3 comprises 12 residues. CDR3 DNA: TGCGCCAGCAGCACGGAGATTGGGACCCAGTACTTC. Translating it yields CASSTEIGTQYF.

This clone was seen only once. The rearrangement uses TRBV27 and TRBJ2-1; TRBD2 matches 8 bases. In germline, CDR1 is MNHEY, CDR2 SMNVEV (reference sequence). The CDR3 runs to 15 residues. The ends lost 5 bases at V and 0 bases at J; junction bases unmatched: 3. CDR3 in DNA: TGTGCCAGCAGTCGAAGCGGGAGCTCCTACAATGAGCAGTTCTTC. It specifies CASSRSGSSYNEQFF.

The chain has TRBV6-1 and TRBJ1-4, with D possibly being TRBD1 (5 bases). In germline, CDR1 is MNHNS, CDR2 SASEGT. Trimming cost V 3 bases and J 10 bases, with 21 bases left between them. The CDR3 is 16 residues long. In DNA, the CDR3 is TGTGCCAGCAGTGACACAGGAAACTCTATGGGTGGAAAACTGTTTTTT. As protein: CASSDTGNSMGGKLFF.

The chain couples TRBV2 to TRBJ2-2; 14 positions match TRBD2. J lost 6 bases, V lost 6 bases, and 3 bases had no gene match. From germline, CDR1 is SNHLY and CDR2 FYNNEI. This CDR3 has 15 amino acids. This CDR3 is CASRRLAGGAGELFF. Written as DNA, the CDR3 is TGTGCCAGCAGAAGACTAGCGGGAGGGGCCGGGGAGCTGTTTTTT.

The chain links TRBV7-6 to TRBJ2-5; 8 bases align to TRBD2. The J segment lost 4 bases and the V segment lost 5 bases, leaving 3 bases of the junction unmatched. The V gene's germline CDR1 is SGHVS and CDR2 FNYEAQ. There are 13 residues in the CDR3. CDR3: CASSRSGVETQYF. CDR3 coding DNA: TGTGCCAGCAGCCGTAGCGGGGTAGAGACCCAGTACTTC.

The chain is built from TRBV28 and TRBJ2-3; D remains ambiguous. CDR3 length: 12 amino acids. The ends were cut back, 6 bases at V and 2 bases at J, with 6 bases in the middle. Looked up from germline, CDR1 is MDHEN and CDR2 is SYDVKM. The CDR3: CASRENTDTQYF. The DNA for the CDR3 is TGTGCCAGCAGGGAGAACACAGATACGCAGTATTTT.